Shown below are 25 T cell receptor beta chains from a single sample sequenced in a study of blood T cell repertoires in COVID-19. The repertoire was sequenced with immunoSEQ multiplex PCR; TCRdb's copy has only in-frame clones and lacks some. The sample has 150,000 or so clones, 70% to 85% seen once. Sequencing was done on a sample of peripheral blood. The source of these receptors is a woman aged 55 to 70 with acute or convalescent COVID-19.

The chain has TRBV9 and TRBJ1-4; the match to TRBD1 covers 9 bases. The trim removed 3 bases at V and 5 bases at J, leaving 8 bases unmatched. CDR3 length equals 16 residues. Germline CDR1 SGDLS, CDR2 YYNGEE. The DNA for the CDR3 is TGTGCCAGCAGCGCCCGGACAGGGGCCCAAAATGAAAAACTGTTTTTT. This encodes CASSARTGAQNEKLFF.

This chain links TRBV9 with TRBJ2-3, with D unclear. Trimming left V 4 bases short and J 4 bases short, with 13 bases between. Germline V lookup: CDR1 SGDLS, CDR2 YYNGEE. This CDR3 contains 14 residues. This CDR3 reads CASSLPGSADTQYF. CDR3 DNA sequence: TGTGCCAGCAGCCTCCCCGGTAGTGCAGATACGCAGTATTTT.

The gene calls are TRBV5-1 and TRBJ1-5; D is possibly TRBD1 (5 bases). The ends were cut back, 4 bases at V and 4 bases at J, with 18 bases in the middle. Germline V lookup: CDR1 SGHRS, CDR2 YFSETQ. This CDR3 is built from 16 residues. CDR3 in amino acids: CASSPGGSRGNQPQHF. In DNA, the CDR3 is TGCGCCAGCAGCCCAGGAGGTTCACGGGGGAATCAGCCCCAGCATTTT.

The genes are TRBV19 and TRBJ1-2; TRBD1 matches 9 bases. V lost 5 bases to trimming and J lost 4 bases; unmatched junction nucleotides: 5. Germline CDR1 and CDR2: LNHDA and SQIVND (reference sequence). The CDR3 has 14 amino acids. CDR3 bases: TGTGCCAGTAGTCCACGGACAGGGGCCTATGGCTACACCTTC. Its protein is CASSPRTGAYGYTF.

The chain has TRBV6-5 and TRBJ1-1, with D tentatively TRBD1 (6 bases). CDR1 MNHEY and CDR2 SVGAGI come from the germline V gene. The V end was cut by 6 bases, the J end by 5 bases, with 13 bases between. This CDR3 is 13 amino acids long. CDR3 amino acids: CASRPQGYTEAFF. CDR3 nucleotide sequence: TGTGCCAGCAGGCCTCAGGGGTATACTGAAGCTTTCTTT.

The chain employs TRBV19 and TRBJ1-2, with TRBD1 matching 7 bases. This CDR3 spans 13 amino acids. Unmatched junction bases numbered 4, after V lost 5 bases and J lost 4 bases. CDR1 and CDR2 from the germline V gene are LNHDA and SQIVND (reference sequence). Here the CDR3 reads CASSLQGIYGYTF. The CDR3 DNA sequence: TGTGCCAGTAGTTTACAGGGGATCTATGGCTACACCTTC.

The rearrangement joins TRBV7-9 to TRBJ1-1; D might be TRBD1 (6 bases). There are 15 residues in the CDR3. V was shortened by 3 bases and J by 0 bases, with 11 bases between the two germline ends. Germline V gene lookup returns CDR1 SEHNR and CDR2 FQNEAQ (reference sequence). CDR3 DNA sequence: TGTGCCAGCAGCTTTACAGGGACCATGAACACTGAAGCTTTCTTT. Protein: CASSFTGTMNTEAFF.

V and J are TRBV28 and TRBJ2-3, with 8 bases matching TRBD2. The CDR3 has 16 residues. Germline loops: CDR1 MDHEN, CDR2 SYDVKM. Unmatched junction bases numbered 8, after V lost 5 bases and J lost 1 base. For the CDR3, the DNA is TGTGCCAGCAGTCAGTTCAGCGGGGGTGGCACAGATACGCAGTATTTT. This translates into CASSQFSGGGTDTQYF.

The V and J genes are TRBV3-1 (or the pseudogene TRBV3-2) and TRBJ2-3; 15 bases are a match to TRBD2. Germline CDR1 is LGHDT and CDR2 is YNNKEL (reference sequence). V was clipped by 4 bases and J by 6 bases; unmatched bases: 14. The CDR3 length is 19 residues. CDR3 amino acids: CASSLNLLGLAGGTDTQYF. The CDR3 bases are TGTGCCAGCAGCCTAAACCTACTGGGACTAGCGGGGGGTACTGATACGCAGTATTTT.

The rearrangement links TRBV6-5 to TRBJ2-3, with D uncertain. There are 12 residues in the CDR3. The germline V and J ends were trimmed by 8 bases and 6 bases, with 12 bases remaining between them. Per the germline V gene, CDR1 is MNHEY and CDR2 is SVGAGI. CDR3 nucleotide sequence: TGTGCCAGCCTTGACCCCAGGGATACGCAGTATTTT. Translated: CASLDPRDTQYF.

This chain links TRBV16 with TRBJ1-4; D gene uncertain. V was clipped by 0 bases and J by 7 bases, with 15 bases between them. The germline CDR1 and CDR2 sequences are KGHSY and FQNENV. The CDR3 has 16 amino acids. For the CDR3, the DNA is TGTGCCAGCAGCCAATCTCGGGTTGCCTCCGGTGAAAAACTGTTTTTT. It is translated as CASSQSRVASGEKLFF.

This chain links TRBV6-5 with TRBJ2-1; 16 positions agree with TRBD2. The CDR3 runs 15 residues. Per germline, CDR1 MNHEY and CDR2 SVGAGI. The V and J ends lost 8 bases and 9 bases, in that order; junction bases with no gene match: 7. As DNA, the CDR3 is TGTGCCAGCGCCACCGGGACTAGCGGGGGGGCTGAGCAGTTCTTC. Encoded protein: CASATGTSGGAEQFF.

This CDR3 is CASTGISGNTIYF. CDR3 coding DNA: TGTGCCAGCACAGGGATCTCTGGAAACACCATATATTTT. This chain connects TRBV11-2 to TRBJ1-3; D perhaps matches TRBD1 (5 bases). Trimming took 7 bases from V and 0 from J, leaving 7 bases between them. There are 13 residues in the CDR3. Germline lookup yields CDR1 SGHAT and CDR2 FQNNGV.

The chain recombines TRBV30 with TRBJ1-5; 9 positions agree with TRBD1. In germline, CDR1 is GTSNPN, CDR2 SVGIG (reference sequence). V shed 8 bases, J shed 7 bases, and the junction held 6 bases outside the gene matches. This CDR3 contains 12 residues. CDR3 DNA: TGTGCCGCCGGACAGGGGATCCAGCCCCAGCATTTT. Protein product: CAAGQGIQPQHF.

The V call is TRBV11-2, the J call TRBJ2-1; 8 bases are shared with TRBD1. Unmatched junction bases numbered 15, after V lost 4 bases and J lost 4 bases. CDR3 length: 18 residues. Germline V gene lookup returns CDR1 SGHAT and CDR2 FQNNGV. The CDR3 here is CASSSKGGQDRLYNEQFF. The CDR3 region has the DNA TGTGCCAGCAGCTCAAAGGGGGGACAGGACAGGTTATACAATGAGCAGTTCTTC.

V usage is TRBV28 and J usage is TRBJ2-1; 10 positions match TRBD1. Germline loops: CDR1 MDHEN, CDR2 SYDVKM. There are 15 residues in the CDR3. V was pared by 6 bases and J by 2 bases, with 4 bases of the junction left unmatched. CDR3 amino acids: CASRPGQGAYNEQFF. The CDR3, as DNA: TGTGCCAGCAGACCCGGACAGGGGGCCTACAATGAGCAGTTCTTC.

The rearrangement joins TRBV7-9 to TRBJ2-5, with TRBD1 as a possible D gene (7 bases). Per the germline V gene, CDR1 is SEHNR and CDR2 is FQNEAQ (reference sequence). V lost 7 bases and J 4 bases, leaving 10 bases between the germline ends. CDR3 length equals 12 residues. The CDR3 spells CASNQGGETQYF. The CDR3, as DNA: TGTGCCAGCAACCAGGGGGGAGAGACCCAGTACTTC.

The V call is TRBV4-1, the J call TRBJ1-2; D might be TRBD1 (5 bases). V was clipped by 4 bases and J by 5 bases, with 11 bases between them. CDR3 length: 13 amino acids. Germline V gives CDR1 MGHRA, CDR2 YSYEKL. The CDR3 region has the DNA TGCGCCAGCAGCCCCAGGGCGGATTATGGCTACACCTTC. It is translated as CASSPRADYGYTF.

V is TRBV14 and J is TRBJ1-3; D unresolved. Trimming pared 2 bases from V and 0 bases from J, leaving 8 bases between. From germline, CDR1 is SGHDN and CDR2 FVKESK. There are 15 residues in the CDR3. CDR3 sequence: CASSQNHISGNTIYF. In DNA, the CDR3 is TGTGCCAGCAGCCAAAACCACATCTCTGGAAACACCATATATTTT.

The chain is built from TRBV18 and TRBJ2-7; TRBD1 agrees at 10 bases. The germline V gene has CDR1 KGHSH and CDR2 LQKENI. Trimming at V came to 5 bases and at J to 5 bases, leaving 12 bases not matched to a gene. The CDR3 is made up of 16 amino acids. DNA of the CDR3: TGTGCCAGCTCAGCCCGGACAGGGGGTCCTGGGAACGAGCAGTACTTC. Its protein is CASSARTGGPGNEQYF. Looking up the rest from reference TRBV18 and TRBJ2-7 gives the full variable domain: NAGVMQNPRHLVRRRGQEARLRCSPMKGHSHVYWYRQLPEEGLKFMVYLQKENIIDESGMPKERFSAEFPKEGPSILRIQQVVRGDSAAYFCASSARTGGPGNEQYFGPGTRLTVT.

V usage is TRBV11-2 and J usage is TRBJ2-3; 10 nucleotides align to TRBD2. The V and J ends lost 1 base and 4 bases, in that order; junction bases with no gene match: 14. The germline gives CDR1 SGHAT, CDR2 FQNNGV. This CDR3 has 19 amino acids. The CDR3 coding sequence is TGTGCCAGCAGCTTAGGGCTAGCGGGGGCCCTCAGTTTCCCAGATACGCAGTATTTT. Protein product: CASSLGLAGALSFPDTQYF.

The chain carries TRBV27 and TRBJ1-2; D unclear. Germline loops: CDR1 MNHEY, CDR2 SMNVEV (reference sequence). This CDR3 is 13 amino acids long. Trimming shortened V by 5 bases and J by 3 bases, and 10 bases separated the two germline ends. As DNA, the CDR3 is TGTGCCAGCAGTGCGCCACCCGACTATGGCTACACCTTC. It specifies CASSAPPDYGYTF.

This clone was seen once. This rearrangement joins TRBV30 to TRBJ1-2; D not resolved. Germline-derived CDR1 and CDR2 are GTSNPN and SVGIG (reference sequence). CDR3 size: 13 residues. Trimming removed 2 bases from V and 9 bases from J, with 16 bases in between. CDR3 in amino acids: CAWSLTSSRSYTF. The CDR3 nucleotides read TGTGCCTGGAGTTTAACCTCCTCGAGAAGCTACACCTTC.

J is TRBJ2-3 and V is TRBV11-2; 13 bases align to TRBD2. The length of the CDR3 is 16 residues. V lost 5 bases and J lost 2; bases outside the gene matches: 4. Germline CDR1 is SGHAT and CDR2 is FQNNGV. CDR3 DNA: TGTGCCAGCAGCCCGGGACTAGCGGGAACCACAGATACGCAGTATTTT. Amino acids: CASSPGLAGTTDTQYF.

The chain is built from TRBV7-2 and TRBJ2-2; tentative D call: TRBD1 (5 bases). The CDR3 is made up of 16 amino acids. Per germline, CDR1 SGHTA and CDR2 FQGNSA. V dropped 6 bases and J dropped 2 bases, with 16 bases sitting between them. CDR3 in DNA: TGTGCCAGCAGGGCGCATAGGGGCTCAAACACCGGGGAGCTGTTTTTT. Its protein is CASRAHRGSNTGELFF.